Listed below are T cell receptor beta chains from one sample, sequenced in a study of cytomegalovirus exposure and HLA in healthy donors. Generated by immunoSEQ multiplex PCR, the TCRdb table keeps only in-frame clones and is missing some. The sample includes 160,000 or so clones, roughly 79% seen only once; the top ten take over 10%. Material for sequencing was PBMCs. These receptors were collected from a woman in her fifties or sixties in good health and CMV-seronegative. Each CDR3 is given with its conserved first and last residue. Each record gives: J gene, V gene, clone size, D gene, CDR3 DNA, CDR3 protein. A D gene is named only where the DNA matches it firmly. Not every row has a clone size; where given, it reads once, few, many or a size class.

>TRBJ1-1|TRBV7-3|few|.
TGTGCCAGCAGCTTAAGGGCCTACGACATGAACACTGAAGCTTTCTTT
CASSLRAYDMNTEAFF
>TRBJ2-5|TRBV7-9|.|TRBD2
TGTTCCAGCAGCTTGGTTCGAAGGGAGGGAGAGACCCAGTACTTC
CSSSLVRREGETQYF
>TRBJ1-1|TRBV5-6|once|TRBD1
TGTGCCAGCAGTCTACAGGGGAGGAGCACTGAAGCTTTCTTT
CASSLQGRSTEAFF
>TRBJ2-2|TRBV4-2|.|.
TGTGCCAGCAGCCAATTGGCGGCGAACACCGGGGAGCTGTTTTTT
CASSQLAANTGELFF
>TRBJ1-2|TRBV11-2|.|TRBD1
TGTGCCAGCAGCTCCCTCAGACAGGGGCTGGGCTACACCTTC
CASSSLRQGLGYTF
>TRBJ1-2|TRBV18|.|TRBD1
TGTGCCAGCTCGCCCCGACAGGGTTCAATCACTGGCTATGGCTACACCTTC
CASSPRQGSITGYGYTF
>TRBJ2-7|TRBV6-1|.|TRBD1
TGTGCCAGCACCCTACCGACAGGGTCATCCTACGAGCAGTACTTC
CASTLPTGSSYEQYF
>TRBJ1-5|TRBV29-1|once|.
TGCAGCGCCGGAGAAGCGAATCAGCCCCAGCATTTT
CSAGEANQPQHF
>TRBJ1-2|TRBV4-3|.|.
TGCGCCAGCAGCCAAGATCCGACAGTCGGCTATGGCTACACCTTC
CASSQDPTVGYGYTF
>TRBJ1-1|TRBV7-2|.|.
TGTGCCAGCAGCCCGGGGGTCGGCCAGACGAACACTGAAGCTTTCTTT
CASSPGVGQTNTEAFF
>TRBJ2-2|TRBV14|.|.
TGTGCCAGCAGCCAAGTTGCAACTGGGGAGCTGTTTTTT
CASSQVATGELFF
>TRBJ1-5|TRBV5-1|few|TRBD1
TGCGCCAGCAGCTTGGGGACAGGGGGCAATCAGCCCCAGCATTTT
CASSLGTGGNQPQHF
>TRBJ2-5|TRBV7-6|once|TRBD1
TGTGCCAGCAGCTTAGGGCCCCGACCCGGGACAGGGGAGACCCAGTACTTC
CASSLGPRPGTGETQYF
>TRBJ1-4|TRBV5-8|.|.
TGTGCCAGCAGCACCACCCCGGCAGGGATTGAAAAACTGTTTTTT
CASSTTPAGIEKLFF
>TRBJ2-5|TRBV10-1|.|.
TGCGCCAGCAGTCGCGGGACCCGCCAAGAGACCCAGTACTTC
CASSRGTRQETQYF
>TRBJ1-1|TRBV5-4|.|TRBD1
TGTGCCAGCACGGACAGGACGGACGCTGAAGCTTTCTTT
CASTDRTDAEAFF
>TRBJ2-7|TRBV27|few|TRBD2
TGTGCCAGCAGATTCGAAGCGGGAGGTACTTACGAGCAGTACTTC
CASRFEAGGTYEQYF
>TRBJ2-7|TRBV2|.|.
TGTGCCAGCGCCGCGCAGGGCCACTACGAGCAGTACTTC
CASAAQGHYEQYF
>TRBJ2-4|TRBV2|.|.
TGTGCCAGCAGTGATATAGCACCAAACATTCAGTACTTC
CASSDIAPNIQYF
>TRBJ1-6|TRBV28|.|.
TGTGCCAGTTCCACAGGGCTTAGCTCACCCCTCCACTTT
CASSTGLSSPLHF
>TRBJ2-7|TRBV5-1|.|TRBD1
TGCGCCAGCAGCTTGCCTGGACAGGCGACCTACGAGCAGTACTTC
CASSLPGQATYEQYF
>TRBJ1-1|TRBV5-1|many|.
TGCGCCAGCAGCTTGGCCGCGGGGCAGGGCATGAACACTGAAGCTTTCTTT
CASSLAAGQGMNTEAFF
>TRBJ2-3|TRBV11-3|.|.
TGTGCCAGCAGCCCCCGGGACTCCCAAGATACGCAGTATTTT
CASSPRDSQDTQYF
>TRBJ1-5|TRBV2|.|.
TGTGCCAGCAGTAAAACTCCCTCCGGGGAAGAATCTTTGGGCCCCAATCAGCCCCAGCATTTT
CASSKTPSGEESLGPNQPQHF
>TRBJ2-5|TRBV29-1|.|TRBD1
TGCAGCGCTAGGACAGGGGGCGAAGAGACCCAGTACTTC
CSARTGGEETQYF
>TRBJ2-7|TRBV4-2|.|.
TGTGCCAGCAGCCAAGACAGGTGGGCGGGTAGCTACGAGCAGTACTTC
CASSQDRWAGSYEQYF
>TRBJ2-7|TRBV11-2|.|.
TGTGCCAGCAGTGGAAACAGGGCTGGCGAGCAGTACTTC
CASSGNRAGEQYF
>TRBJ1-2|TRBV7-2|few|.
TGTGCCCCCGAGGGGGGGGCCCCTGACTATGGCTACACCTTC
CAPEGGAPDYGYTF